Listed below are T cell receptor beta chains from one sample, sequenced in a study of blood T cell repertoires in COVID-19. TCRdb's table, derived via immunoSEQ multiplex PCR, lists solely in-frame clones and lacks some. The sample shows tens of thousands of clones, about 92% of them seen only once. Sequences were obtained from peripheral blood. The receptors were sampled from a man aged 50 to 60 with acute or convalescent COVID-19. The CDR3 runs from the conserved cysteine through the conserved F or W. The D gene is left open where the match is weak. Expanded clones are given a class, and other clones once, few, many or no size at all.

clone_size j_call cdr3_length d_call v_call cdr3_nt cdr3_aa
NA TRBJ2-7 15 TRBD1 TRBV27 TGTGCCAGCAGTTTCGGACAGGGGTCTTCCTACGAGCAGTACTTC CASSFGQGSSYEQYF
NA TRBJ1-1 14 NA TRBV28 TGTGCCAGCAGTTTAAGCAGGGGAAGGACTGAAGCTTTCTTT CASSLSRGRTEAFF
NA TRBJ2-1 16 NA TRBV4-1 TGCGCCAGCAGCCAAGGGCCGGGGAGGACCTACAATGAGCAGTTCTTC CASSQGPGRTYNEQFF
once TRBJ2-3 11 NA TRBV28 TGTGCCAGCAGTTTAATTACTGAGCAGTATTTT CASSLITEQYF
NA TRBJ1-1 15 TRBD1 TRBV14 TGTGCCAGCAGCACCACACAGGGGGCGGGCACTGAAGCTTTCTTT CASSTTQGAGTEAFF
NA TRBJ2-7 14 TRBD2 TRBV18 TGTGCCAGCTCACCAGGGACTACTGTCTACGAGCAGTACTTC CASSPGTTVYEQYF
NA TRBJ1-1 16 NA TRBV5-5 TGTGCCAGCAGCTCTCAGCGGAGCCCATCGAACACTGAAGCTTTCTTT CASSSQRSPSNTEAFF
once TRBJ1-2 12 TRBD1 TRBV19 TGTGCCAGTGTGACAGGGCTTACTGGCTACACCTTC CASVTGLTGYTF
NA TRBJ1-2 13 NA TRBV21-1 TGTGCCAGCAGACTCGGACAGGGGTATGGCTACACCTTC CASRLGQGYGYTF
NA TRBJ2-1 13 NA TRBV7-3 TGTGCCACCGCGTCTTTTCCGGGTAATGAGCAGTTCTTC CATASFPGNEQFF
NA TRBJ2-7 15 TRBD2 TRBV28 TGTGCCAGCAGTCCTACTAGCGGGCCTTCCTACGAGCAGTACTTC CASSPTSGPSYEQYF
NA TRBJ2-2 16 NA TRBV6-2/TRBV6-3 TGTGCCAGCAGTGCCCGGGATTCTAGGGACACCGGGGAGCTGTTTTTT CASSARDSRDTGELFF
NA TRBJ2-2 16 TRBD2 TRBV27 TGTGCCAGCAGTCTCCTAGCGGGAGTAGGGACCGGGGAGCTGTTTTTT CASSLLAGVGTGELFF
NA TRBJ1-2 10 NA TRBV20-1 TGCGGGGCAGTTTGGGGTGGCTACACCTTC CGAVWGGYTF
NA TRBJ1-1 13 TRBD1 TRBV12-3/TRBV12-4 TGTGCCAGCAGTTTCATAGGACAGGGGGAAGCTTTCTTT CASSFIGQGEAFF
NA TRBJ2-1 15 TRBD2 TRBV29-1 TGCAGCTCCCTCGGGGAGGGGCAAGCTTACAATGAGCAGTTCTTC CSSLGEGQAYNEQFF
NA TRBJ2-3 19 TRBD1 TRBV23-1 TGCGCCAGCAGTCCCCGGGACAGGGATCTCAAAGGGGCCCCAGATACGCAGTATTTT CASSPRDRDLKGAPDTQYF
NA TRBJ1-1 16 NA TRBV10-2 TGCGCCAGCAGTGAGTCGGAGGGATGGGGAAAGGGGGAAGCTTTCTTT CASSESEGWGKGEAFF
NA TRBJ2-2 14 TRBD1 TRBV5-4 TGTGCCAGCAGCTCACAGGGGGCATCCGGGGAGCTGTTTTTT CASSSQGASGELFF
NA TRBJ1-6 13 NA TRBV6-5 TGTGCCAGCAACAGGGACTATAATTCACCCCTCCACTTT CASNRDYNSPLHF
NA TRBJ1-2 13 TRBD1 TRBV6-5 TGTGCCAGCAGAAGGGACAGCCTATATGGCTACACCTTC CASRRDSLYGYTF
NA TRBJ2-1 16 NA TRBV3-1/TRBV3-2 TGTGCCAGCAGCCAAGGATTGAGGGAGTCCTACAATGAGCAGTTCTTC CASSQGLRESYNEQFF
NA TRBJ1-1 15 TRBD1 TRBV9 TGTGCCAGCAGCACTGGGACAGGGACGAACACTGAAGCTTTCTTT CASSTGTGTNTEAFF
NA TRBJ2-2 16 TRBD1 TRBV14 TGTGCCAGCAGCCATCAGGGGGAAAGGGACACCGGGGAGCTGTTTTTT CASSHQGERDTGELFF
NA TRBJ2-2 15 TRBD1 TRBV6-5 TGTGCCAGCAGTCTACAGGGGGCTAACTCCGGGGAGCTGTTTTTT CASSLQGANSGELFF
NA TRBJ1-3 14 NA TRBV5-6 TGTGCCAGCAGCTTGACAGAAAATGGAAACACCATATATTTT CASSLTENGNTIYF
NA TRBJ2-2 20 TRBD2 TRBV4-2 TGTGCCAGCAGCCAAGAGGGAAGGCTAGCGGGGGGGCCGTACACCGGGGAGCTGTTTTTT CASSQEGRLAGGPYTGELFF
NA TRBJ1-6 15 TRBD1 TRBV7-2 TGTGCCAGCAGCCCGACAGGGGGCTATAATTCACCCCTCCACTTT CASSPTGGYNSPLHF
NA TRBJ2-3 16 TRBD2 TRBV5-1 TGCGCCAGCAGCTTGGGACTAGCGGGAGATGTAGATACGCAGTATTTT CASSLGLAGDVDTQYF
once TRBJ2-3 17 TRBD2 TRBV6-2/TRBV6-3 TGTGCCAGCAGTTACACGACTAGCGGGGGGTACACAGATACGCAGTATTTT CASSYTTSGGYTDTQYF
NA TRBJ2-1 13 TRBD1 TRBV19 TGTGCCAGCCGGGACAGGGGGCTCGGAGAGCAGTTCTTC CASRDRGLGEQFF
NA TRBJ1-5 16 TRBD1 TRBV15 TGTGCCACCAGCAGAGATGGGACAGGGGGAGGACAGCCCCAGCATTTT CATSRDGTGGGQPQHF
NA TRBJ1-1 15 NA TRBV28 TGTGCCAGCAGTTTCAGATCCGTGCCTCTTATGTGGGCTTTCTTT CASSFRSVPLMWAFF
few TRBJ2-1 13 NA TRBV19 TGTGCCAGTAGTTCAACAGGCTACAATGAGCAGTTCTTC CASSSTGYNEQFF
NA TRBJ2-1 14 NA TRBV7-9 TGTGCCAGCAGCTTAGGAGGAACCTACAATGAGCAGTTCTTC CASSLGGTYNEQFF
NA TRBJ1-1 13 TRBD1 TRBV29-1 TGCAGCGTCCAACAGGGGGCGAACACTGAAGCTTTCTTT CSVQQGANTEAFF
NA TRBJ1-3 15 NA TRBV5-1 TGCGCCAGCAGCTCGCTGGGGGGAAGTGGAAACACCATATATTTT CASSSLGGSGNTIYF
NA TRBJ2-3 16 NA TRBV5-1 TGCGCCAGCAGCTCAAAAATCGGCGGGGACACAGATACGCAGTATTTT CASSSKIGGDTDTQYF
once TRBJ2-7 17 TRBD2 TRBV5-1 TGCGCCAGCAGCCCCGCTGGCGGGAGCAAGGGATCCTACGAGCAGTACTTC CASSPAGGSKGSYEQYF
NA TRBJ2-7 13 NA TRBV7-8 TGTGCCAGCAGCTTAGTAGGGGCTACCGAGCAGTACTTC CASSLVGATEQYF
NA TRBJ2-1 13 NA TRBV1 TGCACCAGCAGCCAAGATCTCGCGAAGTGGCAGTTCTTC CTSSQDLAKWQFF